This T cell receptor beta chain was captured by sequencing in a study of STAT5B mutations in CD4+ large granular lymphocyte leukemia. General observations from the study: 25% of private leukemic clonotypes occurred rarely in other patients' non-leukemic repertoires. Patient cell sources varied; more than five CD4-sorted samples entered the clonality comparison.

With regard to this clone: Antigen specificity is unknown.

In germline, CDR1 is SGDLS, CDR2 YYNGEE. J was trimmed by 7 bases and V by 2 bases; bases with no gene match: 4. CDR3 length equals 13 residues. In the original analysis: A productive frequency of 2.59 x 10-5 was the lowest detectable. Sequenced by immunoSEQ multiplex PCR; TCRdb stores in-frame clones only, minus some. The V and J calls and clone size were taken over from that table, and D and trimming were inferred from the DNA. Among some 5,900 clones listed, around 74% were seen once. The sample consisted of PBMCs. The V gene is TRBV9, the J gene TRBJ2-3, with 7 bases aligning to TRBD2. This clonotype originated in a man at least 80 years old with CD4+ T-cell large granular lymphocyte leukemia. The CDR3 DNA reads as TGTGCCAGCAGCGTCTGGGAGGGTCATACGCAGTATTTT. It is translated as CASSVWEGHTQYF.